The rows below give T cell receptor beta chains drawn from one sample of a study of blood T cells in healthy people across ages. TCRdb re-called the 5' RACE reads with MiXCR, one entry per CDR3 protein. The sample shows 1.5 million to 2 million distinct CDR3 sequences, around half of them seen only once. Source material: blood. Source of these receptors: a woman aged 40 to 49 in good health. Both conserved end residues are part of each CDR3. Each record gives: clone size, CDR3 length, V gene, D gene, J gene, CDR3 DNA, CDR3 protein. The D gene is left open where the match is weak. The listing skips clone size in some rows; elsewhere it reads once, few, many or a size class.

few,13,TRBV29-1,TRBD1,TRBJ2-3,TGCAGCGTTCCCGGACAGGGAGGAGATACGCAGTATTTT,CSVPGQGGDTQYF
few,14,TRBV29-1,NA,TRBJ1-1,TGCAGCGTTGGGAGTGGGGGCCTGAACACTGAAGCTTTCTTT,CSVGSGGLNTEAFF
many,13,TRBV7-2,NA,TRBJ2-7,TGTGCCAGCAGCTCCCTCGGGGGCTACGAGCAGTACTTC,CASSSLGGYEQYF
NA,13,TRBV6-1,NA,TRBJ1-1,TGTGCCAGCACGCTGGGTGTACGAACTGAAGCTTTCTTT,CASTLGVRTEAFF
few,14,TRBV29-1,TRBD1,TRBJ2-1,TGCAGCTCGATGAGGACAGGCTCCTACAATGAGCAGTTCTTC,CSSMRTGSYNEQFF
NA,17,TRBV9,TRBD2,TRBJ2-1,TGTGCCAGCAGCGAGATTAGCGGGGGGGCCGCCTACAATGAGCAGTTCTTC,CASSEISGGAAYNEQFF
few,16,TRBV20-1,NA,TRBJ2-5,TGCAGTGCTAGAGAGGGGCCTACAGGGCTTGAAGAGACCCAGTACTTC,CSAREGPTGLEETQYF
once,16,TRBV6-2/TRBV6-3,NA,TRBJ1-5,TGTGCCAGCAGCCCTCATCAGGGGAAGGGCAATCAGCCCCAGCATTTT,CASSPHQGKGNQPQHF
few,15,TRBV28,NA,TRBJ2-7,TGTGCCAGTGGAACAGCCAAACCGAGCTCCTACGAGCAGTACTTC,CASGTAKPSSYEQYF
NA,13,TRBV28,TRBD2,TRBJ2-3,TGTGCCAGCGGGGGACTAGAGTTAGATACGCAGTATTTT,CASGGLELDTQYF
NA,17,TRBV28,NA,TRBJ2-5,TGTGCCAGCAGTTCCCGCCCAGGGAGGGGGAGGCAAGAGACCCAGTACTTC,CASSSRPGRGRQETQYF
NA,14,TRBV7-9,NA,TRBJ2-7,TGTGCCAGCAGCTCTCACATAAGATCCTACGAGCAGTACTTC,CASSSHIRSYEQYF
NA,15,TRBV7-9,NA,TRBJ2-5,TGTGCCAGCAGCCTAGATACCGGGACAACAGAGACCCAGTACTTC,CASSLDTGTTETQYF
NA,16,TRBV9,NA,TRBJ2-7,TGTGCCAGCAGCGTAGATTTTTTGGGGGCAGGGGACGAGCAGTACTTC,CASSVDFLGAGDEQYF
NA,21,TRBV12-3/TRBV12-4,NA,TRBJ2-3,TGTGCCAGCAGTCCGAGGGGGGAGGTGTACACAGATCTAAGATCGTCAGATACGCAGTATTTT,CASSPRGEVYTDLRSSDTQYF
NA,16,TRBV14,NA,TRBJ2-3,TGTGCCAGCAGCCAAGAAGTAGCGGCCGAGGCAGATACGCAGTATTTT,CASSQEVAAEADTQYF
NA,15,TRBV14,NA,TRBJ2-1,TGTGCCAGCAGCCGCCCCCCGGTCGGTTACAATGAGCAGTTCTTC,CASSRPPVGYNEQFF
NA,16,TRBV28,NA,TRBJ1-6,TGTGCCAGCAGTACCAGGAGGTTGGGGATAGGTTCACCCCTCCACTTT,CASSTRRLGIGSPLHF
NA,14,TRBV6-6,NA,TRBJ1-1,TGTGCCAGCAGTTACTCGCGGGGAACCACTGAAGCTTTCTTT,CASSYSRGTTEAFF
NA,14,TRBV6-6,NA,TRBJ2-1,TGTGCCAGCAGTTATCTCCAGGCCTACAATGAGCAGTTCTTC,CASSYLQAYNEQFF
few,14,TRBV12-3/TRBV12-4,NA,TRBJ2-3,TGTGCCAGCAGTGTGGGCCGAAGGACAGATACGCAGTATTTT,CASSVGRRTDTQYF
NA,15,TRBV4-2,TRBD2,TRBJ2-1,TGTGCCAGCAGCCAAACGACTAGCGGGGCGGATGAGCAGTTCTTC,CASSQTTSGADEQFF
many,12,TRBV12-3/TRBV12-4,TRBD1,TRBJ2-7,TGTGCCAGCAGTTTGGGACAGAACGAGCAGTACTTC,CASSLGQNEQYF
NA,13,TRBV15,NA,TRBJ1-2,TGTGCCACCAGAGCCGGGAGCAACTATGGCTACACCTTC,CATRAGSNYGYTF
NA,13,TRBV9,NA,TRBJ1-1,TGTGCCAGCAGCGTAGAGGCAAACACTGAAGCTTTCTTT,CASSVEANTEAFF
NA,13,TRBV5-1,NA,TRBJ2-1,TGCGCCAGCAGCTCAGATTTGGGCAATGAGCAGTTCTTC,CASSSDLGNEQFF
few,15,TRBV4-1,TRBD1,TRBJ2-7,TGCGCCAGCAGCCAAGCAAGGACAGGGGCCTACGAGCAGTACTTC,CASSQARTGAYEQYF
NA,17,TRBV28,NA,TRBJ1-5,TGTGCCAGCACTCACCCTAGGGCAGTTAATAGCAATCAGCCCCAGCATTTT,CASTHPRAVNSNQPQHF
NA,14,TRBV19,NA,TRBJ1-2,TGTGCCAGTACCACCACAGGGAAAGCCTATGGCTACACCTTC,CASTTTGKAYGYTF
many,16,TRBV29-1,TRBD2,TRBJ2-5,TGCAGCGTTGATGCGGTCCAGCGGGGGTTCCAAGAGACCCAGTACTTC,CSVDAVQRGFQETQYF
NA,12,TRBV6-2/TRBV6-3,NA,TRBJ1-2,TGTGCCAGCAGCCGTGAAGGGCCCCGCTACACCTTC,CASSREGPRYTF
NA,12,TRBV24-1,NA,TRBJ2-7,TGTGCCACCAGTGATGGAGGGGTCGAGCAGTACTTC,CATSDGGVEQYF
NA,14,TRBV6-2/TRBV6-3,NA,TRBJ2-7,TGTGCCAGCAGTAATACTCGCGGGTACTACGAGCAGTACTTC,CASSNTRGYYEQYF
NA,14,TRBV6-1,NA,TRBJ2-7,TGTGCCAACAGTTCAGCGGAGACGACTGCCGAGCAGTACTTC,CANSSAETTAEQYF
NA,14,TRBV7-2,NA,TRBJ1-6,TGTGCCAGCAGCTTAAGGACCTCAAATTCACCCCTCCACTTT,CASSLRTSNSPLHF
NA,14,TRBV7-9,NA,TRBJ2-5,TGTGCCGGCAGCAAAACGACAGGACAAGAGACCCAGTACTTC,CAGSKTTGQETQYF
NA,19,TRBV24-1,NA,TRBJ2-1,TGTGCCACCAGTGATCCCTCGCCATCGGGGGCAAGCTCCTACAATGAGCAGTTCTTC,CATSDPSPSGASSYNEQFF
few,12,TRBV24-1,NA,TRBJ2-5,TGTGCCACCAGTACGGGACGGGAGACCCAGTACTTC,CATSTGRETQYF
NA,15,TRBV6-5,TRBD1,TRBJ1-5,TGTGCCAGCAGTCAGACAGGGTCTTTTAATCAGCCCCAGCATTTT,CASSQTGSFNQPQHF
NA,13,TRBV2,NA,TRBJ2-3,TGTGCCAGCACGACCGGGAACACAGATACGCAGTATTTT,CASTTGNTDTQYF
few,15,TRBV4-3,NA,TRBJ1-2,TGCGCCAGCAGCCAAGAAACGGATAGGAGTTATGGCTACACCTTC,CASSQETDRSYGYTF
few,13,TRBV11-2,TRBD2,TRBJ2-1,TGTGCCTGGGGGGTAGCGGGCTACAATGAGCAGTTCTTC,CAWGVAGYNEQFF
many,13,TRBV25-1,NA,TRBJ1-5,TGTGCCAGCAGTGCAGGGGGCAATCAGCCCCAGCATTTT,CASSAGGNQPQHF